This entry features one T cell receptor beta chain sequence. Authors' analysis steps: Counts of nucleated cells, estimated from reference gene primer amplification, were obtained. Libraries were prepared by immunoSEQ multiplex PCR; TCRdb keeps only in-frame clonotypes and omits some of them. The V and J calls and the clone size are those of that table, but D and trimming were determined from the DNA. The sample gives 85,000 to 100,000 clones, 90% of which show up once; less than 2% is in the top ten. Germline-derived CDR1 and CDR2 are SGHRS and YFSETQ. The CDR3 totals 15 residues. The trim removed 3 bases at V and 5 bases at J, leaving 9 bases unmatched. The entry originates in a study of blood T cell repertoires in COVID-19. Whole-study context: The United States, Italy and Spain supplied acute and convalescent COVID-19 samples. T cells, B-cell-depleted T cells, or PBMCs supplied cDNA or gDNA.

V and J are TRBV5-1 and TRBJ2-3; 7 bases are a match to TRBD1. The specimen sequenced was peripheral blood. The sequence was obtained from a man between 60 and 75 years old with acute or convalescent COVID-19. In DNA, the CDR3 is TGCGCCAGCAGCTCGACAACAGGGGCCGGAGATACGCAGTATTTT. Its protein product is CASSSTTGAGDTQYF.